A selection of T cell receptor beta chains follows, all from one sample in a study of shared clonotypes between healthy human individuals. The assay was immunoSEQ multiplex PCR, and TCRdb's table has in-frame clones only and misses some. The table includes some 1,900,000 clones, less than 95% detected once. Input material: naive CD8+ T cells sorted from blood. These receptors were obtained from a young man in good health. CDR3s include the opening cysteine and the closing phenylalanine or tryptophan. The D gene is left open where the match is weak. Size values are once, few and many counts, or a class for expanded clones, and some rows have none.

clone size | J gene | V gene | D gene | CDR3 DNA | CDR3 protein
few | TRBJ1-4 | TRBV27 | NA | TGTGCCAGCAGGAAACAGTCTCCCTATGAAAAACTGTTTTTT | CASRKQSPYEKLFF
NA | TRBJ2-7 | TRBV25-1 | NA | TGTGCCAGCAGTGCGGGGACGGAGTACGAGCAGTACTTC | CASSAGTEYEQYF
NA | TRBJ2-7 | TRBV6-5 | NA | TGTGCCAGCAGTTACTCAGGGGATCACGAGCAGTACTTC | CASSYSGDHEQYF
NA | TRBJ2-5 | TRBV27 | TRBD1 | TGTGCCAGCAGTTTATTACCCCGAGACAGGGTGGAGACCCAGTACTTC | CASSLLPRDRVETQYF
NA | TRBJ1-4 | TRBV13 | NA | TGTGCCAGCAGCCCCGGGAGGGAGATTGAAAAACTGTTTTTT | CASSPGREIEKLFF
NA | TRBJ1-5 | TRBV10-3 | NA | TGTGCCATCAGTGACGTGGGCAATCAGCCCCAGCATTTT | CAISDVGNQPQHF
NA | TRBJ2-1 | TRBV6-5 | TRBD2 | TGTGCCAGCAGTTACCAAGCGGGGGGGCTCGATGAGCAGTTCTTC | CASSYQAGGLDEQFF
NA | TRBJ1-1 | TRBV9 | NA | TGTGCCAGCAGCAAGTTATTGGGGACCCCTGAAGCTTTCTTT | CASSKLLGTPEAFF
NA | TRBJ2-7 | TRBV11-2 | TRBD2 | TGTGCCAGCAGCCCACCGTACACTAGCGGTTTCTCCTACGAGCAGTACTTC | CASSPPYTSGFSYEQYF
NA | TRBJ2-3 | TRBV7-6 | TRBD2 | TGTGCCAGCAGCCCCCCGGGGGGAGCTCAGGATACGCAGTATTTT | CASSPPGGAQDTQYF
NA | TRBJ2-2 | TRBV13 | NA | TGTGCCAGCAGCTTAGGTAGTCCGAACACCGGGGAGCTGTTTTTT | CASSLGSPNTGELFF
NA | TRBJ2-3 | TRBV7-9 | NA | TGTGCCAGCAGCGCCGTCGGACCAAAAGATACGCAGTATTTT | CASSAVGPKDTQYF
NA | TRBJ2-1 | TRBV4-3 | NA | TGCGCCAGCAGCCAAGAGCAGGGAAGAAACAATGAGCAGTTCTTC | CASSQEQGRNNEQFF
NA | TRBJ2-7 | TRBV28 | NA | TGTGCCAGCAGCCAAATACCCGGACAGTATTTCTCCTACGAGCAGTACTTC | CASSQIPGQYFSYEQYF
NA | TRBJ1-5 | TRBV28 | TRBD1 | TGTGCCAGCAGCCCGACAGGGGATAATCAGCCCCAGCATTTT | CASSPTGDNQPQHF
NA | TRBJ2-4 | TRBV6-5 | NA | TGTGCCAGCAGTTACAACGCCAAAAACATTCAGTACTTC | CASSYNAKNIQYF
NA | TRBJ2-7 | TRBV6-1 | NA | TGTGCCAGCACGTGGAGCTCCTACGAGCAGTACTTC | CASTWSSYEQYF
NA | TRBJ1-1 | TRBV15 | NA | TGTGCCACCAGCTTAAGTAGCCTTGCGAACACTGAAGCTTTCTTT | CATSLSSLANTEAFF
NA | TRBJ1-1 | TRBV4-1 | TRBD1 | TGCGCCAGCAGCCACCTCCCGGGACAGGTCTCACCCTACACTGAAGCTTTCTTT | CASSHLPGQVSPYTEAFF
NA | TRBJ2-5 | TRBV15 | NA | TGTGCCACCAGCAGAGAGCGGCAGCCCCAGGAGACCCAGTACTTC | CATSRERQPQETQYF
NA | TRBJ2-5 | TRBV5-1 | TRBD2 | TGCGCCAGCAGCTTGGCCGGAAGTGGCGGGAGGGATCAGTATGAGACCCAGTACTTC | CASSLAGSGGRDQYETQYF
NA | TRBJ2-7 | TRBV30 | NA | TGTGCCTGGAGGGAAGAGACCTACGAGCAGTACTTC | CAWREETYEQYF
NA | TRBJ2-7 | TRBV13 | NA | TGTGCCAGCAGCCCAGGGACTGGCAGCTACGAGCAGTACTTC | CASSPGTGSYEQYF
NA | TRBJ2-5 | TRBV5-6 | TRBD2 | TGTGCCAGCAGCTTGGCCCTAGCGGGAGTCCGAGAGACCCAGTACTTC | CASSLALAGVRETQYF
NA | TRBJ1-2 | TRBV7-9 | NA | TGTGCCAGCAGCTTAGTTCAGGGGACGAGCTATGGCTACACCTTC | CASSLVQGTSYGYTF
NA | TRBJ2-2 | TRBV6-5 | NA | TGTGCCAGCACCCGGACAGCGATAAACACCGGGGAGCTGTTTTTT | CASTRTAINTGELFF
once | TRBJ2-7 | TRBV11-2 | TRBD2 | TGTGCCAGCAGCTTTGGGCTAGCGGGGAGCAAGCAGTACTTC | CASSFGLAGSKQYF